This T cell receptor beta chain emerged from a study of vaccination and CD4 T cells after COVID-19 (dated by TCRdb to the early 2020s). Background on the whole study: The convalescent cohort comprised six males and four females, including two Hispanic individuals, seven Caucasians, two Asians and one multiracial person. Control cultures used a CEFX viral epitope pool as positive control, an HIV-1 Nef peptide pool as negative control, or no peptide. At the TCR clonotype level, an earlier paper using these donors assessed memory CD4+ T cell crossreactivity between SARS-CoV-2 and common cold coronavirus spike proteins. Two doses of either the Pfizer-BioNTech BNT162b2 vaccine (n=8) or the Moderna mRNA-1273 vaccine (n=2) were administered to participants. Post-COVID blood samples from convalescent patients were collected a median of about 110 days after diagnosis, with a range of roughly 35 to 161 days. For stimulating the cultures, overlapping spike peptide pools were used, derived from SARS-CoV-2 as well as from the common cold coronaviruses HCoV-NL63, HCoV-OC43 and HCoV-229E. The time from the second vaccine dose to post-vaccine blood sampling had a median of roughly 79 days and ranged from roughly 12 to 250 days. In 9 to 11 COVID-19 convalescent patients and a handful of infection-naive healthy vaccine recipients, researchers compared the spike-specific CD4+ TCR repertoire from before mRNA vaccination with the repertoire from after.

On the study overall, not on this receptor specifically: Only a relatively small number of convalescent patients were included in the study, and early timepoints following natural infection were not analyzed. The median number of SARS-CoV-2-reactive clonotypes rose from 20 to 25 after infection to a few dozen after vaccination, but the change was not significant. Of the vaccine-specific clones found in convalescent patients, nearly all (304 of 307) were mono-reactive for SARS-CoV-2 spike instead of being cross-reactive with common cold coronaviruses. Among the post-vaccine SARS-CoV-2-reactive clones in convalescent patients, a median 86.3% showed up only after vaccination, which suggests vaccine-specific priming.

Library preparation employed PCR. TCR sequencing of DNA from cultured CD4+ T cells used the Oncomine TCR Beta short-read assay at the Johns Hopkins FTIC core. The QIAamp micro DNA kit was used to extract genomic DNA from the cultured CD4+ T cells. Oncomine TCR Beta libraries from cultured CD4+ T cells were pooled with unique dual indexes and sequenced on an Illumina iSeq 100. The source study handled its data this way. Non-productive sequences were removed, and CDR3s not starting with C, not ending with F or W, or shorter than 7 amino acids were discarded. The MANAFEST web application identified antigen-specific clonotypes by comparing peptide-stimulated wells against reference wells and other culture wells. Positive clones required FDR below 0.05, an odds ratio above 5, and productive frequency above 0.1% in at least two of three replicate wells. A clonotype counted as cross-reactive if it showed significant expansion both in the SARS-CoV-2 spike wells and in at least one common cold coronavirus spike condition. Levenshtein distances (stringdist) and unrooted phylogenetic trees (ape) in R version 3.6.1 were used to assess CDR3 homology. TCRdb itself trimmed the public reads at Q25 with fastp, ran MiXCR and retained productive beta chains. Each CDR3 protein appears once, grouped with its most common genes and DNA. These V and J calls are TCRdb output, not the study's own analysis. Across this sample there are 4,000 or so distinct CDR3 sequences, with less than 35% seen only once. The top ten clonotypes cover roughly 45% of the sample.

With respect to this clonotype: Its antigen is still unknown. Nothing much larger sits one base from this clone, and base qualities are not available.

After removal of 9 bases from V and 1 base from J, the junction retains 6 bases not matched to a gene. For CDR1 and CDR2, the germline V gene lists ENHRY and SYGVKD. From the cysteine through the phenylalanine, the CDR3 covers 15 amino acids. The retained sequence is limited to the CDR3, 45 bases, with the frame set at the first base. Explained via the paper, the treatment or condition label denotes: approximately nine-day PBMC culture with coronavirus spike peptide pools or control peptides (ViraFEST assay). CD4+ T cells from unexposed donors were collected before the COVID-19 pandemic (2011-2018). The ViraFEST assay was used in the study, in which antigen-specific T cells were expanded with peptide pools and expanded clonotypes were subsequently identified by TCR sequencing. PBMCs were cultured at fewer than 2.5 million per well in IMDM supplemented with approximately 5% human AB serum and around 10 IU/ml IL-2, with approximately 10 ug/ml peptide pools added. Half of the culture medium was replaced with fresh IL-2-containing medium on days 3 and 7. After roughly nine days of culture, CD4+ T cells were isolated by negative selection using the EasySep CD4+ T cell isolation kit. Unexposed donor CD4+ T cells were tested for reactivity to SARS-CoV-2 S and N and four common cold coronavirus spike pools, as cell number allowed. Ficoll-Paque Plus gradient centrifugation was used to isolate PBMCs from whole blood, and the isolated PBMCs were then either used fresh or cryopreserved at -140C. Each culture condition was generally run in triplicate wells. Leukapheresis product for the unexposed donors was purchased commercially.

The sequence is built from TRBV10-3 and TRBJ1-1; the junction holds 12 bases that match TRBD1. This sequence was found in a human donor in good health. Sequenced material: CD4+ T cells from blood, cultured in vitro. In nucleotide form, the sequence is TGTGCCATTTTCCGGGACAGGGGGCGGAACACTGAAGCTTTCTTT. Translated, this gives CAIFRDRGRNTEAFF.